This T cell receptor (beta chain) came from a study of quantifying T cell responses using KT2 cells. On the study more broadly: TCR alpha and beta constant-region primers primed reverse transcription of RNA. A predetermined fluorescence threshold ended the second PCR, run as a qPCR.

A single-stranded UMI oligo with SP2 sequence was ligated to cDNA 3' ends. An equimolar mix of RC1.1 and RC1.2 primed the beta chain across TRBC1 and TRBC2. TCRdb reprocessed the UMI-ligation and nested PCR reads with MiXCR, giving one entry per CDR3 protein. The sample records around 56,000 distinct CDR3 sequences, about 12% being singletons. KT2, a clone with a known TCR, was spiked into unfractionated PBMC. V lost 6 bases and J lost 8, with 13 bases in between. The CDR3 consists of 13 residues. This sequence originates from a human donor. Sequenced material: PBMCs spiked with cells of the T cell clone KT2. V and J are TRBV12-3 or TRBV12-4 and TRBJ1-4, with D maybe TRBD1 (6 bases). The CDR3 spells CASRLQGKEKLFF. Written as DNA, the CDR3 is TGTGCCAGCAGGCTACAGGGAAAAGAAAAACTGTTTTTT.